The TCR beta chain under discussion was sequenced for a study of blood T cell repertoires in COVID-19. As for the study in general: Acute and convalescent COVID-19 specimens originated in the United States, Italy and Spain. From T cells, B-cell-depleted T cells, or PBMCs came the material, which was cDNA or gDNA.

In its sample, this clone was seen a few times. In the original analysis: Estimates of nucleated cell counts were drawn from the amplification of reference gene primers. Assay: immunoSEQ multiplex PCR; the TCRdb copy retains only in-frame clones and omits some. V and J calls and clone size follow that table, whereas D and trimming were derived from the DNA. The data hold about 160,000 clones, with approximately 80% observed a single time. Trimming left V 6 bases short and J 0 bases short, with 12 bases between. This CDR3 is 14 amino acids long. Germline lookup yields CDR1 MNHEY and CDR2 SMNVEV (reference sequence).

V is TRBV27 and J is TRBJ2-7; D perhaps matches TRBD2 (5 bases). Sample: peripheral blood. This receptor was identified in a man between 65 and 85 years old who had recovered from COVID-19. In DNA form, the CDR3 reads TGTGCCAGCAGCCCAAGGACTTTCTCCTACGAGCAGTACTTC. Its translation: CASSPRTFSYEQYF.